Below are 27 T cell receptor beta chains sequenced from a single sample in a study of T cells in Graves' hyperthyroidism and ophthalmopathy. Amplification of TCR beta CDR3 regions used RNA as the template. HTBI primers were the set used in a first-round RT-PCR of the TCR CDR3. Via MiXCR, TCRdb re-called the multiplex PCR reads, giving one row per CDR3 protein. The sample holds about half a million distinct CDR3 sequences; approximately 22% are singletons and the top ten take about half. The specimen sequenced was blood. These receptors were obtained from a woman in her 70s with Graves' ophthalmopathy.

The table lists this clonotype with many counts. The chain is built from TRBV6-2 or TRBV6-3 and TRBJ1-2; D is unresolved. CDR3 size: 12 residues. V was trimmed by 5 bases and J by 4 bases, leaving 8 bases between them. Germline assignment: CDR1 MNHEY and CDR2 SVGEGT. The CDR3 loop reads CASSSDPYGYTF. The CDR3 DNA reads as TGTGCCAGCAGTAGCGACCCCTATGGCTACACCTTC.

The chain carries TRBV20-1 and TRBJ1-2, with 9 bases fitting TRBD1. The J segment lost 7 bases and the V segment lost 5 bases, leaving 8 bases of the junction unmatched. Germline CDR1 reads DFQATT; CDR2 reads SNEGSKA (reference sequence). This CDR3 has 13 residues. The CDR3 protein is CSASTGGKSGYTF. In DNA, the CDR3 is TGCAGTGCTTCGACAGGGGGGAAGAGTGGCTACACCTTC.

On this clonotype: A much larger clone sits a single nucleotide away, making a read error possible. V usage is TRBV7-2 and J usage is TRBJ2-1, with TRBD2 matching 12 bases. The V gene end was trimmed by 1 base and the J gene end by 9 bases; junction bases not matched to a gene: 7. There are 16 residues in the CDR3. In germline, CDR1 is SGHTA, CDR2 FQGNSA. The CDR3 loop is CASSLELAGGTSEQFF. Written as DNA, the CDR3 is TGTGCCAGCAGCTTAGAACTAGCGGGAGGAACAAGTGAGCAGTTCTTC.

The V gene is TRBV5-1, the J gene TRBJ2-3; the match to TRBD1 covers 9 bases. The CDR3 covers 16 residues. Germline lookup yields CDR1 SGHRS and CDR2 YFSETQ. Unmatched junction bases numbered 9, after V lost 4 bases and J lost 3 bases. The CDR3 DNA follows: TGCGCCAGCAGCCCGCCGGGACAGGGTGGGACAGATACGCAGTATTTT. It translates to CASSPPGQGGTDTQYF.

The J gene is TRBJ2-2, the V gene TRBV3-1; D not resolved. Germline CDR1 is LGHDT and CDR2 is YNNKEL (reference sequence). The CDR3 has 15 amino acids. V was pared by 0 bases and J by 4 bases, with 9 bases between. The CDR3 DNA sequence: TGTGCCAGCAGCCAAGATGTTAGGGCCACCGGGGAGCTGTTTTTT. Residues: CASSQDVRATGELFF.

The chain carries TRBV11-2 and TRBJ2-1, with a tentative D call TRBD1 (5 bases). The CDR3 has 16 residues. Trimming pared 4 bases from V and 0 bases from J, leaving 13 bases between. The germline gives CDR1 SGHAT, CDR2 FQNNGV. CDR3 sequence (DNA): TGTGCCAGCAGCTCGATACAGGCTAGCTCCTACAATGAGCAGTTCTTC. This encodes CASSSIQASSYNEQFF.

This clonotype has a handful of counts. CDR3 nucleotides: TGTGCCAGCAGCTGGGGAGGGGGCTTTGGAAATTCACCCCTCCACTTT. Translated, it gives CASSWGGGFGNSPLHF. V gene TRBV11-2 combines with J gene TRBJ1-6; 7 bases map to TRBD1. The trim removed 4 bases at V and 7 bases at J, leaving 10 bases unmatched. The CDR3 is made up of 16 amino acids. The V gene's germline CDR1 is SGHAT and CDR2 FQNNGV.

This clonotype has a count of ten or more. The chain employs TRBV12-3 or TRBV12-4 and TRBJ2-2; 9 bases agree with TRBD1. Trimming at V came to 2 bases and at J to 7 bases, leaving 5 bases not matched to a gene. This CDR3 comprises 15 residues. The CDR3 here is CASSLWGQGGGELFF. The CDR3 DNA reads as TGTGCCAGCAGTTTATGGGGACAGGGAGGCGGGGAGCTGTTTTTT.

This clonotype has ten or more counts. Here the CDR3 DNA reads TGTGCCAGCAGCCAATCCCGGACAGGGGGAAACGAGCAGTACTTC. Translation: CASSQSRTGGNEQYF. The chain is built from TRBV3-1 and TRBJ2-7; 10 bases are a match to TRBD1. J lost 5 bases, V lost 2 bases, and 6 bases had no gene match. This CDR3 is 15 amino acids long. CDR1 is LGHDT, CDR2 YNNKEL, per germline (reference sequence).

This clonotype was seen repeatedly, ten times or more. V gene TRBV2 combines with J gene TRBJ1-5; D may be TRBD1 (5 bases). V lost 6 bases, J lost 5 bases, and 11 bases lay in between. CDR1 is SNHLY, CDR2 FYNNEI, per germline. CDR3 size: 13 residues. The CDR3 loop reads CASSQDTDQPQHF. Here the CDR3 DNA reads TGTGCCAGCAGCCAGGACACCGATCAGCCCCAGCATTTT.

At least ten counts were recorded for this clonotype. The genes are TRBV28 and TRBJ2-7; perhaps D is TRBD1 or TRBD2 (6 bases each). The CDR3 length is 13 residues. Trimming shortened V by 2 bases and J by 3 bases, and 8 bases separated the two germline ends. CDR1 MDHEN and CDR2 SYDVKM come from the germline V gene. Written as DNA, the CDR3 is TGTGCCAGCAGTTTACGGGGGCGCTACGAGCAGTACTTC. This translates into CASSLRGRYEQYF.

This clonotype was detected ten times or more. V and J are TRBV30 and TRBJ2-1; D remains ambiguous. Trimming took off 1 base at V and 2 bases at J, with 9 bases between the two ends. This CDR3 spans 14 amino acids. Germline CDR1 and CDR2: GTSNPN and SVGIG (reference sequence). CDR3 loop: CAWSGSWTYNEQFF. In DNA, the CDR3 is TGTGCCTGGAGTGGAAGCTGGACCTACAATGAGCAGTTCTTC. The whole variable domain, filled in from reference TRBV30 and TRBJ2-1, reads SQTIHQWPATLVQPVGSPLSLECTVEGTSNPNLYWYRQAAGRGLQLLFYSVGIGQISSEVPQNLSASRPQDRQFILSSKKLLLSDSGFYLCAWSGSWTYNEQFFGPGTRLTVL.

This clonotype has a count of ten or more. This chain joins TRBV3-1 and TRBJ1-2; D is unresolved. The CDR3 has 16 residues. V shed 3 bases and J shed 4 bases, with 18 bases lying between them. Germline V gives CDR1 LGHDT, CDR2 YNNKEL (reference sequence). CDR3 nucleotides: TGTGCCAGCAGCCATTACCTGGACGGCGAACTCTATGGCTACACCTTC. This translates into CASSHYLDGELYGYTF.

This clonotype was seen at least ten times. The J gene is TRBJ1-5, the V gene TRBV7-2; TRBD1 is a possible D gene (5 bases). Germline lookup yields CDR1 SGHTA and CDR2 FQGNSA. The CDR3 loop spans 14 amino acids. The ends were cut back, 1 base at V and 2 bases at J, with 6 bases in the middle. CDR3 protein: CASSLVQGNQPQHF. CDR3 DNA sequence: TGTGCCAGCAGCTTAGTACAGGGCAATCAGCCCCAGCATTTT. The whole variable domain, filled in from reference TRBV7-2 and TRBJ1-5, reads GAGVSQSPSNKVTEKGKDVELRCDPISGHTALYWYRQSLGQGLEFLIYFQGNSAPDKSGLPSDRFSAERTGGSVSTLTIQRTQQEDSAVYLCASSLVQGNQPQHFGDGTRLSIL.

This clonotype was found a few times. V and J are TRBV12-5 and TRBJ2-1; D remains ambiguous. Looked up from germline, CDR1 is LGHNT and CDR2 is FRNRAP. V lost 0 bases to trimming and J lost 6 bases, with 9 bases between them. This CDR3 has 14 amino acids. For the CDR3, the DNA is TGTGCTAGTGGTTTGGTACCAAACTTCAATGAGCAGTTCTTC. It encodes CASGLVPNFNEQFF.

This clonotype was counted a single time. The J gene is TRBJ2-1, the V gene TRBV20-1; 9 bases line up with TRBD2. The germline V gene encodes CDR1 DFQATT and CDR2 SNEGSKA (reference sequence). Germline trimming cut 0 bases from V and 0 bases from J; bases unmatched to any gene: 9. CDR3 length equals 18 residues. CDR3 loop: CSARDPRLAVSSYNEQFF. In DNA form, the CDR3 reads TGCAGTGCTAGAGACCCCCGACTAGCGGTAAGCTCCTACAATGAGCAGTTCTTC.

This clonotype was found many times. The chain employs TRBV30 and TRBJ1-1; D is uncertain. The ends were cut back, 0 bases at V and 4 bases at J, with 12 bases in the middle. Germline V gives CDR1 GTSNPN, CDR2 SVGIG (reference sequence). CDR3 length: 14 amino acids. The CDR3 DNA reads TGTGCCTGGAGTGTTACAAGGACCCTCACTGAAGCTTTCTTT. This gives the protein CAWSVTRTLTEAFF.

The chain links TRBV20-1 to TRBJ2-7; 11 nucleotides line up with TRBD2. The CDR3 contains 15 residues. The V gene's germline CDR1 is DFQATT and CDR2 SNEGSKA (reference sequence). V was clipped by 3 bases and J by 3 bases; unmatched bases: 7. The CDR3 nucleotides are TGCAGTGCTAGCGAAACTAGCGGGAGCCTCTACGAGCAGTACTTC. This sequence encodes CSASETSGSLYEQYF.

This clonotype was counted between two and nine times. The chain combines TRBV11-2 with TRBJ2-7, with 11 bases matching TRBD1. The CDR3 runs to 13 residues. Germline CDR1 and CDR2: SGHAT and FQNNGV. After removal of 4 bases from V and 6 bases from J, the junction contained 2 bases not matched to a gene. The CDR3 DNA follows: TGTGCCAGCAGCTCGGACAGGGGGCTCGAGCAGTACTTC. Protein product: CASSSDRGLEQYF.

The V call is TRBV30, the J call TRBJ1-1; D gene ambiguous. V was clipped by 1 base and J by 4 bases, with 13 bases between them. Germline CDR1 reads GTSNPN; CDR2 reads SVGIG (reference sequence). The CDR3 extends over 14 amino acids. Here the CDR3 reads CAWSANRWSTEAFF. DNA of the CDR3: TGTGCCTGGAGTGCCAATCGGTGGAGCACTGAAGCTTTCTTT. The whole variable domain, remainder taken from reference TRBV30 and TRBJ1-1, is SQTIHQWPATLVQPVGSPLSLECTVEGTSNPNLYWYRQAAGRGLQLLFYSVGIGQISSEVPQNLSASRPQDRQFILSSKKLLLSDSGFYLCAWSANRWSTEAFFGQGTRLTVV.

V gene TRBV29-1 combines with J gene TRBJ2-1, with TRBD2 identical over 8 bases. The junction had 4 bases not matched to a gene; V was cut back by 5 bases and J by 4 bases. This CDR3 comprises 13 residues. Germline assignment: CDR1 SQVTM and CDR2 ANQGSEA. The CDR3 region has the DNA TGCAGCGTTAAACTAGCGGATTACAATGAGCAGTTCTTC. It codes for CSVKLADYNEQFF.

Many counts were recorded for this clonotype. The chain carries TRBV10-3 and TRBJ1-1; D perhaps matches TRBD1 (5 bases). Trimming stripped 4 bases from V and 4 bases from J, with 25 bases between. Germline assignment: CDR1 ENHRY and CDR2 SYGVKD. There are 18 residues in the CDR3. The CDR3 here is CAISGGGRSTDSTTEAFF. Here the CDR3 DNA reads TGTGCCATCAGTGGGGGGGGAAGGTCCACAGATAGTACCACTGAAGCTTTCTTT.

J is TRBJ1-1 and V is TRBV20-1, with D possibly TRBD1 on 5 matching bases. V lost 3 bases to trimming and J lost 4 bases, with 15 bases between them. CDR1 DFQATT and CDR2 SNEGSKA come from the germline V gene (reference sequence). This CDR3 contains 14 residues. The chain's CDR3 is CSARRQSRSTEAFF. Written as DNA, the CDR3 is TGCAGTGCTAGGCGACAGTCGCGGAGCACTGAAGCTTTCTTT.

V is TRBV20-1 and J is TRBJ2-1; D may be TRBD2 (5 bases). V shed 0 bases and J shed 0 bases, with 18 bases lying between them. This CDR3 is built from 18 residues. Germline V gene lookup returns CDR1 DFQATT and CDR2 SNEGSKA (reference sequence). This CDR3 is CSAREVGLEGGSYNEQFF. The CDR3 DNA reads as TGCAGTGCTAGAGAGGTGGGCCTAGAGGGCGGCTCCTACAATGAGCAGTTCTTC.

In this sample, this clonotype turned up a few times. The V call is TRBV2, the J call TRBJ2-7; D gene ambiguous. Germline assignment: CDR1 SNHLY and CDR2 FYNNEI. The CDR3 has 17 residues. V lost 4 bases and J 0 bases, leaving 19 bases between the germline ends. The CDR3 DNA sequence: TGTGCCAGCAGTGTGGGCAGCCTTCCAAGAAGCTCCTACGAGCAGTACTTC. Translating gives CASSVGSLPRSSYEQYF.

This rearrangement joins TRBV10-3 to TRBJ1-2; D might be TRBD1 (5 bases). V lost 4 bases, J lost 4 bases, and 10 bases lay in between. CDR3 size: 13 residues. Germline V gene lookup returns CDR1 ENHRY and CDR2 SYGVKD. The CDR3 region is CAISAGAVYGYTF. The CDR3 DNA is TGTGCCATCAGTGCTGGGGCGGTCTATGGCTACACCTTC.

Ten or more counts support this clonotype. The chain couples TRBV7-8 to TRBJ2-2; no clear D. Germline V gene lookup returns CDR1 SGHVS and CDR2 FQNEAQ. This CDR3 region has 14 residues. Trimming removed 5 bases at V and 5 bases at J, with 12 bases between. The DNA of the CDR3 is TGTGCCAGCAGCCAAGAGTTGGTGACCGGGGAGCTGTTTTTT. Amino acid sequence: CASSQELVTGELFF.